This T cell receptor (beta chain) was sequenced in a study of glioma-infiltrating T cells. On the study more broadly: Roughly 990,000 peripheral T cells were targeted at roughly 4- to 11-fold coverage.

CDR1 MDHEN and CDR2 SYDVKM come from the germline V gene. The CDR3 contains 14 residues. V was shortened by 5 bases and J by 3 bases, with 14 bases between the two germline ends. TCR alpha and beta CDR3 regions were amplified from RNA using iRepertoire nested multiplex PCR. MiXCR, applied by TCRdb to the multiplex PCR reads, yields one record per CDR3 protein. The table records 400,000 or so distinct CDR3 sequences, around 45% of them present only once. The chain couples TRBV28 to TRBJ2-7; perhaps TRBD2 as D (6 bases). This receptor was obtained from a human donor with low-grade glioma or glioblastoma, undergoing nonglioma brain surgery, or in good health (not recorded which). Sequenced: glioma tissue, nonneoplastic brain tissue, or PBMCs (not recorded which). The CDR3 region is CASSPPTGSYEQYF. The DNA for the CDR3 is TGTGCCAGCAGTCCACCGACCGGGAGCTACGAGCAGTACTTC.